The present T cell receptor beta chain was sequenced within a study of response to subunit inactivated influenza vaccine. About this clonotype: Its specificity is unknown.

V was cut by 7 bases and J by 3 bases, with 19 bases left in between. Germline V gives CDR1 SNHLY, CDR2 FYNNEI. There are 15 residues in the CDR3. Study results and caveats: New T cells are recruited in small numbers by each seasonal influenza vaccination, according to the authors' suggestion.

TCRdb analysed the RT-PCR reads with MiXCR anew, one entry per CDR3 protein. The data show 600,000 to 850,000 distinct CDR3 sequences, 12% to 15% seen once. This TCR was sampled from a man aged 50-59 years who received an inactivated influenza vaccine. The sample consisted of PBMCs from blood, taken around 15 days before vaccination. The chain combines TRBV2 with TRBJ2-7; TRBD1 or TRBD2 may be the D gene (5 bases each). This chain's CDR3 is CASTLTGGAIYEQYF. In DNA form, the CDR3 reads TGTGCCAGCACCCTGACTGGGGGAGCAATCTACGAGCAGTACTTC.